These T cell receptor beta chains were read from a single sample in a study of control samples from healthy donors and cancer patients. Sequencing used immunoSEQ multiplex PCR; TCRdb keeps in-frame clones, though not all of them. The sample contains about 180,000 clones, around 90% of which appear only once. Sequencing was performed on blood. These TCRs come from a man aged 25-45 years in good health. Each CDR3 is given with its conserved first and last residue. The order of the fields is V gene, D gene, CDR3 length, CDR3 protein. D genes are given only for firm matches.

V gene: TRBV5-1
D gene: TRBD2
CDR3 length: 15
CDR3 protein: CASSLAGGNSYEQYF

V gene: TRBV14
D gene: -
CDR3 length: 15
CDR3 protein: CASSQVGASTDTQYF

V gene: TRBV29-1
D gene: -
CDR3 length: 16
CDR3 protein: CSVDQGMGGSYNEQFF

V gene: TRBV6-2/TRBV6-3
D gene: TRBD1
CDR3 length: 13
CDR3 protein: CASSFGQGFEAFF

V gene: TRBV12-5
D gene: -
CDR3 length: 12
CDR3 protein: CASGPMNTEAFF

V gene: TRBV7-8
D gene: TRBD1
CDR3 length: 17
CDR3 protein: CASSLQAGGLSGNTIYF

V gene: TRBV27
D gene: -
CDR3 length: 16
CDR3 protein: CASSPATDTYYNEQFF

V gene: TRBV30
D gene: -
CDR3 length: 12
CDR3 protein: CAWSKREIRAFF

V gene: TRBV6-5
D gene: -
CDR3 length: 13
CDR3 protein: CASSNTANTEAFF

V gene: TRBV7-2
D gene: TRBD2
CDR3 length: 13
CDR3 protein: CASVSGGQETQYF

V gene: TRBV5-6
D gene: TRBD1
CDR3 length: 14
CDR3 protein: CASSLDRGLYGYTF

V gene: TRBV21-1
D gene: -
CDR3 length: 17
CDR3 protein: CASSKEGGACCTDTQYF

V gene: TRBV7-8
D gene: TRBD2
CDR3 length: 16
CDR3 protein: CASSMFTTSGTDTQYF

V gene: TRBV21-1
D gene: -
CDR3 length: 15
CDR3 protein: CASSPPNATNEKLFF

V gene: TRBV19
D gene: TRBD1
CDR3 length: 14
CDR3 protein: CASSPGQGNSPLHF

V gene: TRBV5-5
D gene: TRBD1
CDR3 length: 14
CDR3 protein: CASSWGQVQETQYF

V gene: TRBV5-4
D gene: TRBD2
CDR3 length: 15
CDR3 protein: CASSLAGSSSYEQYF

V gene: TRBV10-1
D gene: -
CDR3 length: 16
CDR3 protein: CASSEIGLGAHYGYTF

V gene: TRBV6-2/TRBV6-3
D gene: TRBD1
CDR3 length: 16
CDR3 protein: CASSGGTGPLSYEQYF

V gene: TRBV11-1
D gene: -
CDR3 length: 14
CDR3 protein: CASSERSMNTEAFF

V gene: TRBV5-4
D gene: -
CDR3 length: 14
CDR3 protein: CASSPGPLNEKLFF

V gene: TRBV6-5
D gene: TRBD1
CDR3 length: 15
CDR3 protein: CASSPGQGAFQPQHF

V gene: TRBV9
D gene: TRBD2
CDR3 length: 16
CDR3 protein: CASSGLAVREGETQYF

V gene: TRBV27
D gene: -
CDR3 length: 15
CDR3 protein: CASSLDYEGHYGYTF

V gene: TRBV5-8
D gene: -
CDR3 length: 17
CDR3 protein: CASSLIVLSDAGNTIYF

V gene: TRBV12-3/TRBV12-4
D gene: -
CDR3 length: 13
CDR3 protein: CASRPDGGAEAFF

V gene: TRBV5-6
D gene: -
CDR3 length: 15
CDR3 protein: CASSFWARGDYEQYF

V gene: TRBV5-6
D gene: -
CDR3 length: 15
CDR3 protein: CASSFGQPYTDTQYF

V gene: TRBV2
D gene: -
CDR3 length: 13
CDR3 protein: CASRGRGSTEAFF

V gene: TRBV6-2/TRBV6-3
D gene: TRBD1
CDR3 length: 14
CDR3 protein: CASSYDAGGYEQYF

V gene: TRBV5-8
D gene: -
CDR3 length: 17
CDR3 protein: CASSFGGAVLIQETQYF

V gene: TRBV10-2
D gene: -
CDR3 length: 11
CDR3 protein: CASSEGDEQYF

V gene: TRBV2
D gene: -
CDR3 length: 12
CDR3 protein: CASSQDGYEQYF

V gene: TRBV3-1/TRBV3-2
D gene: -
CDR3 length: 15
CDR3 protein: CASSTRRGYNEKLFF

V gene: TRBV9
D gene: TRBD2
CDR3 length: 17
CDR3 protein: CASSVGLAGSSYNEQFF

V gene: TRBV28
D gene: TRBD1
CDR3 length: 13
CDR3 protein: CASRQGSNTEAFF

V gene: TRBV28
D gene: -
CDR3 length: 12
CDR3 protein: CASSSSEDTQYF

V gene: TRBV19
D gene: TRBD1
CDR3 length: 17
CDR3 protein: CASRYDRGDSGANVLTF

V gene: TRBV14
D gene: -
CDR3 length: 13
CDR3 protein: CASSPRAWTEAFF

V gene: TRBV30
D gene: -
CDR3 length: 12
CDR3 protein: CAWSTTGTEAFF

V gene: TRBV29-1
D gene: -
CDR3 length: 12
CDR3 protein: CSVQGGQETQYF

V gene: TRBV23-1
D gene: TRBD1
CDR3 length: 17
CDR3 protein: CASRKEGTGRGDEKLFF

V gene: TRBV6-5
D gene: TRBD1
CDR3 length: 14
CDR3 protein: CASSSGGAGYGYTF

V gene: TRBV19
D gene: -
CDR3 length: 15
CDR3 protein: CASSIATRPGYGYTF

V gene: TRBV3-1/TRBV3-2
D gene: TRBD2
CDR3 length: 15
CDR3 protein: CASSELAGGDNEQFF

V gene: TRBV24-1
D gene: TRBD2
CDR3 length: 17
CDR3 protein: CATSGLTSGMSTDTQYF

V gene: TRBV30
D gene: TRBD1
CDR3 length: 14
CDR3 protein: CAWSDGTDAQPQHF

V gene: TRBV20-1
D gene: -
CDR3 length: 13
CDR3 protein: CSASGQVNYEQYF

V gene: TRBV7-2
D gene: -
CDR3 length: 12
CDR3 protein: CASSFGNTEAFF